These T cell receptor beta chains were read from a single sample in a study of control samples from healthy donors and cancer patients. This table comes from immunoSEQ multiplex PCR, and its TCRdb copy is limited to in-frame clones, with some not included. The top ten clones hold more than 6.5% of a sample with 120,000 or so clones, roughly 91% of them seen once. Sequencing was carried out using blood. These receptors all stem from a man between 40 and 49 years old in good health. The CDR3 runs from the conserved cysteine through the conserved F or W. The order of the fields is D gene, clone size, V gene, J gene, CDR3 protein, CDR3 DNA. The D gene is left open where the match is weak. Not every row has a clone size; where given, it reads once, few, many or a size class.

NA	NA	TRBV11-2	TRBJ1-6	CASSLGYSPLHF	TGTGCCAGCAGCTTAGGGTATTCACCCCTCCACTTT
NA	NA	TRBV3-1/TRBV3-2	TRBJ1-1	CASSQELGGKAFF	TGTGCCAGCAGCCAAGAGTTGGGGGGAAAGGCTTTCTTT
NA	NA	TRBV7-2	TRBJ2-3	CATRRRGSTDTQYF	TGTGCCACCCGGCGTCGGGGGAGCACAGATACGCAGTATTTT
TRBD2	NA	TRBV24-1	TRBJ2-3	CATSGGLAGDSTQYF	TGTGCCACCAGCGGGGGACTAGCGGGGGACTCTACGCAGTATTTT
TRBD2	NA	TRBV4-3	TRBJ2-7	CASSLGTSSGSYEQYF	TGCGCCAGCAGCTTAGGGACTAGCTCGGGCTCCTACGAGCAGTACTTC
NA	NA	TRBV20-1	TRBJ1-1	CSVSGLTEAFF	TGCAGTGTATCGGGACTCACTGAAGCTTTCTTT
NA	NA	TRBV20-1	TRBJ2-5	CSASDRGAGETQYF	TGCAGTGCTAGTGATCGGGGGGCGGGTGAGACCCAGTACTTC
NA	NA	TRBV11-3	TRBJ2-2	CASNDRAGNRGAVF	TGTGCCAGCAACGACAGGGCGGGAAACCGGGGAGCTGTTTTT
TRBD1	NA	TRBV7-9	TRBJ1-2	CASSLRQGADGYTF	TGTGCCAGCAGCTTACGACAGGGGGCAGATGGCTACACCTTC
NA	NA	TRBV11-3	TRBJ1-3	CASSLEGQGRIHTIYF	TGTGCCAGCAGCCTCGAGGGTCAGGGGAGGATCCACACCATATATTTT
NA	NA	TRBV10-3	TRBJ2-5	CAISESGRGETQYF	TGTGCCATCAGTGAGTCGGGCAGGGGTGAGACCCAGTACTTC
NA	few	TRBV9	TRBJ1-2	CASSVVGGIGYTF	TGTGCCAGCAGCGTAGTAGGGGGGATTGGCTACACCTTC
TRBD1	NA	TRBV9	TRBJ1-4	CASSPAKTGLNEKLFF	TGTGCCAGCAGCCCAGCCAAGACAGGGCTGAATGAAAAACTGTTTTTT
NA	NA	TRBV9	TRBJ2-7	CASSVGQGGTYEQYF	TGTGCCAGCAGCGTAGGACAAGGGGGGACCTACGAGCAGTACTTC
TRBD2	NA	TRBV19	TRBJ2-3	CASSIGSSGVTDTQYF	TGTGCCAGTAGTATAGGGAGTAGCGGGGTCACAGATACGCAGTATTTT
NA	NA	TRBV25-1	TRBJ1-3	CASSGLRDAHSGNTIYF	TGTGCCAGCAGTGGGCTCCGCGACGCCCACTCTGGAAACACCATATATTTT
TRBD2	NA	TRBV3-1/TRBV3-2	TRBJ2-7	CASSQRTSGGSYEQYF	TGTGCCAGCAGCCAGAGGACTAGCGGGGGTTCGTACGAGCAGTACTTC
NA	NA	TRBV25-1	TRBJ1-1	CASSVSRGRGNTEAFF	TGTGCCAGCAGTGTGAGCCGGGGAAGAGGGAACACTGAAGCTTTCTTT
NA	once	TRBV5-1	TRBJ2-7	CASSSGAGDSYEQYF	TGCGCCAGCAGCTCCGGGGCAGGGGACTCCTACGAGCAGTACTTC
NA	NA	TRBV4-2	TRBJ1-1	CASSQDMWTEAFF	TGTGCCAGCAGCCAAGACATGTGGACTGAAGCTTTCTTT
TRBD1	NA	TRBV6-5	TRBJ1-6	CASTDRDYSPLHF	TGTGCCAGCACGGACAGGGATTATTCACCCCTCCACTTT
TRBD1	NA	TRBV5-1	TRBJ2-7	CASRGTDSYEQYF	TGCGCCAGCAGAGGGACAGACTCCTACGAGCAGTACTTC
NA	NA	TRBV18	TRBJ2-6	CASSPQVPGANVLTF	TGTGCCAGCTCTCCACAGGTACCTGGGGCCAACGTCCTGACTTTC
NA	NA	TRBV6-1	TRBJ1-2	CASSEAPGSVGYGYTF	TGTGCCAGCAGTGAAGCGCCAGGATCGGTGGGCTATGGCTACACCTTC
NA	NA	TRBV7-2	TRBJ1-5	CASSRGGGNQPQHF	TGTGCCAGCAGCCGGGGGGGTGGCAATCAGCCCCAGCATTTT
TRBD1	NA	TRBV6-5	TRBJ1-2	CASSPTTGGYGYTF	TGTGCCAGCAGTCCAACGACAGGGGGGTATGGCTACACCTTC
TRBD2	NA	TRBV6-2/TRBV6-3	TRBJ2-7	CASSYLGGGAWISYEQYF	TGTGCCAGCAGTTACCTGGGCGGGGGGGCGTGGATCTCCTACGAGCAGTACTTC
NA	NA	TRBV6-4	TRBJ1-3	CASSADRYSGNTIYF	TGTGCCAGCAGTGCCGACAGGTACTCTGGAAACACCATATATTTT
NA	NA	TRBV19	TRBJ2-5	CASSIAGETQYF	TGTGCCAGTAGTATAGCGGGGGAGACCCAGTACTTC
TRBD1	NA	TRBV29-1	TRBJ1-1	CSVEKESPTGVAFF	TGCAGCGTTGAAAAGGAATCCCCGACAGGGGTAGCTTTCTTT
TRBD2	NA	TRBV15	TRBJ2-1	CATSRELAGGYNEQFF	TGTGCCACCAGCAGGGAACTAGCGGGGGGTTACAATGAGCAGTTCTTC
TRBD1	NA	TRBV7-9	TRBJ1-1	CASSLVTGVNTEAFF	TGTGCCAGCAGCTTAGTAACAGGGGTGAACACTGAAGCTTTCTTT
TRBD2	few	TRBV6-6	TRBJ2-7	CASRTSGGASSYEQYF	TGTGCCAGCAGGACTAGCGGGGGGGCGAGCTCCTACGAGCAGTACTTC
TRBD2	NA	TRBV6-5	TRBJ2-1	CASRDRGGYNEQFF	TGTGCCAGCAGGGACCGCGGGGGCTACAATGAGCAGTTCTTC